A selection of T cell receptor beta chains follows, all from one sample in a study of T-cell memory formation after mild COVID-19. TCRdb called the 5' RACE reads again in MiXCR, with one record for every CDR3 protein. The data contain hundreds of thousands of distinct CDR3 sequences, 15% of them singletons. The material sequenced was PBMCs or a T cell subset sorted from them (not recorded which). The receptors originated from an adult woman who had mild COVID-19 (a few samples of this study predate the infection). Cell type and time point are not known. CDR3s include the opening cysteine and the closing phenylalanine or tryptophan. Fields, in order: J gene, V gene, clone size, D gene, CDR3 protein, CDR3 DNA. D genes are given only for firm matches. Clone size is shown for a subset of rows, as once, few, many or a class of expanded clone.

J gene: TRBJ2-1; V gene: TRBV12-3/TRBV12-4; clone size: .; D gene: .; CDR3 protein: CASRGHTEQFF; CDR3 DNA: TGTGCCAGCAGGGGGCATACTGAGCAGTTCTTC
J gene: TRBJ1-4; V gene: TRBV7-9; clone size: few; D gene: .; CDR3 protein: CASSLGAGNEKLFF; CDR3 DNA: TGTGCCAGCAGCTTAGGGGCAGGGAATGAAAAACTGTTTTTT
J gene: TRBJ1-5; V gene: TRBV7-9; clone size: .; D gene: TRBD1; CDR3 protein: CASSSAGTGGFNQPQHF; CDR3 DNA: TGTGCCAGCAGCTCTGCTGGGACAGGGGGCTTCAATCAGCCCCAGCATTTT
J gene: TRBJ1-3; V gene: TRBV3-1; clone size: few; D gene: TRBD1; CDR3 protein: CASSQEGQGAGNTIYF; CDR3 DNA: TGTGCCAGCAGCCAAGAGGGACAGGGAGCTGGAAACACCATATATTTT
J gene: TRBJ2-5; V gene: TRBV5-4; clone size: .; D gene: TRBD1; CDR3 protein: CASSLSGGALETQYF; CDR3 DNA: TGTGCCAGCAGCTTGTCAGGGGGCGCTTTAGAGACCCAGTACTTC
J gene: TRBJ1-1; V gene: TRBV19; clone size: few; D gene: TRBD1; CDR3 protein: CASSTRDRGHYTEAFF; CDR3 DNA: TGTGCCAGTAGTACCAGGGACAGGGGGCATTACACTGAAGCTTTCTTT
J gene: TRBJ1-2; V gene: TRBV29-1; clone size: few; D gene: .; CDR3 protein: CSVRDLGGPGYTF; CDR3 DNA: TGCAGCGTCCGCGACTTGGGAGGACCTGGCTACACCTTC
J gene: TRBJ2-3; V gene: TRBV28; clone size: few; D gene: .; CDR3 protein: CASSSTFGTDTQYF; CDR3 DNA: TGTGCCAGCAGTTCGACTTTTGGCACAGATACGCAGTATTTT
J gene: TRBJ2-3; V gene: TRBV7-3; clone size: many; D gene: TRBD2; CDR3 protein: CASSLLASGGGGTDTQYF; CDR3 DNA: TGTGCCAGCAGCTTATTGGCTAGCGGGGGAGGCGGCACAGATACGCAGTATTTT
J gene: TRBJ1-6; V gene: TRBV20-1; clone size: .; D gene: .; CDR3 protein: CSAHIQGVDNSPLHF; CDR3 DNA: TGCAGTGCTCACATACAGGGTGTTGATAATTCACCCCTCCACTTT
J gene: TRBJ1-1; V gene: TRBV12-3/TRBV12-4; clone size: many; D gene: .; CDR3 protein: CASRPSRDTTEAFF; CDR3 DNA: TGTGCCAGCCGACCGTCGCGGGATACCACTGAAGCTTTCTTT
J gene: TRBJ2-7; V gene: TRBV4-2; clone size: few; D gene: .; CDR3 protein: CASSQDTQFYEQYF; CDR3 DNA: TGTGCCAGCAGCCAAGATACTCAATTCTACGAGCAGTACTTC
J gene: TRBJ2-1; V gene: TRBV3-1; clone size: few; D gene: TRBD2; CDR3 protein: CASSGRWTSGFYNEQFF; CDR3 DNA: TGTGCCAGCAGCGGGCGGTGGACTAGCGGATTCTACAATGAGCAGTTCTTC
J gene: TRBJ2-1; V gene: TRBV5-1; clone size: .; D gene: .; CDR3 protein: CASSHKDSYNEQFF; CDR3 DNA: TGCGCCAGCAGCCACAAGGACAGCTACAATGAGCAGTTCTTC
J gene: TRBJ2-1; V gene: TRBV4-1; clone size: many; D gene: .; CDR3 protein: CASRRIRQGGGQNEQFF; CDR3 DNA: TGCGCCAGCAGGCGTATCCGACAGGGAGGGGGACAGAATGAGCAGTTCTTC
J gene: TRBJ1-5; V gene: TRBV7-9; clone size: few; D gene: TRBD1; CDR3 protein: CASSLGGTGGNQPQHF; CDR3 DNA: TGTGCCAGCAGCTTAGGAGGGACAGGGGGCAATCAGCCCCAGCATTTT
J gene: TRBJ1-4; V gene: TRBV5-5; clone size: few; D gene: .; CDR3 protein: CASSLAARSNGNEKLFF; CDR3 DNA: TGTGCCAGCAGCTTGGCCGCCCGATCCAATGGTAATGAAAAACTGTTTTTT
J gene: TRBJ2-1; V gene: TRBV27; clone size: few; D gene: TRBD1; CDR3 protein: CASSPLDRGIQFF; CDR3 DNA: TGTGCCAGCAGTCCCCTGGACAGGGGGATTCAGTTCTTC
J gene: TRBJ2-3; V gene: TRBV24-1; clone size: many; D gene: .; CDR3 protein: CATSDPGRDTQYF; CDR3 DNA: TGTGCCACCAGTGATCCGGGTAGGGATACGCAGTATTTT
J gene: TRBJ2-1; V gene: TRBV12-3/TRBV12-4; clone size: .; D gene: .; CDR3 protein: CASSRPSAESRGYNEQFF; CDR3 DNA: TGTGCCAGCAGTCGGCCCTCCGCCGAAAGCCGGGGGTACAATGAGCAGTTCTTC
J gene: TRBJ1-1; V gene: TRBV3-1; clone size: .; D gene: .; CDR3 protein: CASSQDDRKAFF; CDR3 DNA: TGTGCCAGCAGCCAAGATGACAGGAAAGCTTTCTTT
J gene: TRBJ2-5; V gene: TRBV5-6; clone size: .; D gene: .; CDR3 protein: CASSLGWVGTGAF; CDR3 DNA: .
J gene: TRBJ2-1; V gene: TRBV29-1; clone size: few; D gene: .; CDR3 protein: CSVGQQFF; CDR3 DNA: TGCAGCGTAGGACAGCAGTTCTTC
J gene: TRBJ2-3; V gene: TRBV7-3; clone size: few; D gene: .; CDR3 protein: CASSQLPGDTQYF; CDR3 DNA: TGTGCCAGCAGTCAACTGCCGGGCGATACGCAGTATTTT
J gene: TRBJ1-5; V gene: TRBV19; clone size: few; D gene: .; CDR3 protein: CASSTANPPQHF; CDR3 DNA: TGTGCCAGTAGTACCGCAAACCCGCCCCAGCATTTT
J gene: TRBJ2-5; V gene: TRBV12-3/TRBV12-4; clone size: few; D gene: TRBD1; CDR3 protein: CASSFPRTGEQETQYF; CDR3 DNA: TGTGCCAGCAGTTTTCCTCGGACAGGGGAGCAAGAGACCCAGTACTTC
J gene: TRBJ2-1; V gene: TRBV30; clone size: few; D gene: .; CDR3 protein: CAWRDALRGSYNEQFF; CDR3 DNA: TGTGCCTGGAGGGATGCGTTGAGGGGCTCCTACAATGAGCAGTTCTTC
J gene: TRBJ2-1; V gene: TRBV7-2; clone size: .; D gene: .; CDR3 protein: CASSIGGGEQFF; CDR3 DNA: TGTGCCAGCAGCATAGGAGGGGGTGAGCAGTTCTTC
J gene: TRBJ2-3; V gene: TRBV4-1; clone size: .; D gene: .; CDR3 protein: CASSLASPSTDTQYF; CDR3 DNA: TGCGCCAGCAGCCTTGCCTCCCCTAGCACAGATACGCAGTATTTT
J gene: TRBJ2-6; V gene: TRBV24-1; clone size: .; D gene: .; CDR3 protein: CATSDPDGSGANVLTF; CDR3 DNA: TGTGCCACCAGTGATCCTGACGGCTCTGGGGCCAACGTCCTGACTTTC
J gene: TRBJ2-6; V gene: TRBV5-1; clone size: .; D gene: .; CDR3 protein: CASSLGRRDSSGANVLTF; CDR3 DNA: TGCGCCAGCAGCTTGGGGCGGAGGGACTCCTCTGGGGCCAACGTCCTGACTTTC
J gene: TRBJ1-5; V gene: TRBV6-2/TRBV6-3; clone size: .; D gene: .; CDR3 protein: CASSSERGGYNQPQHF; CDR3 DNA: TGTGCCAGCAGTTCTGAAAGGGGGGGATACAATCAGCCCCAGCATTTT
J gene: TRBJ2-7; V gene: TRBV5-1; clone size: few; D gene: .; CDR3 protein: CASSLITGTHEQYF; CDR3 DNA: TGCGCCAGCAGCCTGATTACAGGGACCCACGAGCAGTACTTC